The rows below give T cell receptor beta chains drawn from one sample of a study of T-cell reconstitution after alpha-beta-depleted transplantation in children. TCRdb itself ran the PCR reads through MiXCR, one entry per CDR3 protein. The data show approximately 32,000 distinct CDR3 sequences, 5.5% to 7% seen once. Sample: peripheral blood, taken 60 days after TCRalphabeta/CD19-depleted stem cell transplant. The receptors stem from a child younger than two who had a stem cell transplant for acute myeloid leukemia, so the T cells may come from the graft donor. The CDR3 runs from the conserved cysteine through the conserved F or W. Size values are once, few and many counts, or a class for expanded clones, and some rows have none.

clone_size,j_call,v_call,cdr3_aa
many,TRBJ2-7,TRBV7-9,CASSWGRDEQYF
many,TRBJ2-5,TRBV24-1,CATSDAGTPDQETQYF
many,TRBJ1-2,TRBV19,CASSPPGDYGYTF
many,TRBJ2-7,TRBV21-1,CASSRGGVTSYEQYF
many,TRBJ1-2,TRBV12-3/TRBV12-4,CASSPALGYTF
-,TRBJ2-7,TRBV27,CASRLAGGALEQYF
many,TRBJ1-2,TRBV4-3,CASSQEARNYGYTF
many,TRBJ1-1,TRBV11-2,CASSSPWDRGFWDTEAFF
many,TRBJ1-1,TRBV19,CASSRQGANTEAFF
-,TRBJ2-5,TRBV11-2,CASSLGRGETQYF
many,TRBJ2-7,TRBV7-3,CASSLGFGEQYF
many,TRBJ1-2,TRBV25-1,CASKLGQGHGYTF
many,TRBJ2-3,TRBV5-1,CASSARLAGFTDTQYF
few,TRBJ1-2,TRBV2,CASSEARRERYTF
-,TRBJ2-7,TRBV9,CASSLGGGYEQYF
many,TRBJ2-3,TRBV5-1,CASSLNGLAGLTDTQYF
-,TRBJ1-1,TRBV5-7,CAMSLTLNTEAFF
many,TRBJ2-3,TRBV7-6,CASSRAGPTDTQYF
many,TRBJ2-7,TRBV5-1,CASRLKDRGFPYEQYF
many,TRBJ2-7,TRBV6-2/TRBV6-3,CASSDMTGDYEQYF
many,TRBJ2-3,TRBV29-1,CSVDGTADTQYF
many,TRBJ2-7,TRBV7-9,CASSSGSPYEQYF
many,TRBJ1-5,TRBV20-1,CSARRGAEYQPQHF
few,TRBJ2-7,TRBV11-2,CASSLTRGYEQYF
many,TRBJ2-1,TRBV2,CASSGGLGTYSSYNEQFF
many,TRBJ1-5,TRBV5-5,CASSLITRDQPQHF
many,TRBJ1-1,TRBV7-9,CASSLEGTGAFF
many,TRBJ2-7,TRBV5-1,CASSLARGRLYEQYF
many,TRBJ2-5,TRBV7-6,CASSSLAGGRETQYF
many,TRBJ2-4,TRBV4-3,CASSQAAVRGTVAKNIQYF
many,TRBJ2-7,TRBV20-1,CSAPRPGGQFFEQYF
many,TRBJ1-2,TRBV25-1,CASERGIYGYTF
many,TRBJ2-1,TRBV7-7,CASSELPSGSYNEQFF
many,TRBJ2-1,TRBV7-9,CASSFFPNEQFF
many,TRBJ2-3,TRBV7-2,CASSPESVRTDTQYF
many,TRBJ2-4,TRBV12-3/TRBV12-4,CASSSPLTGGNNIQYF
many,TRBJ2-3,TRBV6-5,CASSYQPKWRGQTDTQYF
many,TRBJ2-3,TRBV12-3/TRBV12-4,CASSWTSSWPDTQYF
many,TRBJ1-1,TRBV9,CASSVSLMNTEAFF
many,TRBJ2-2,TRBV9,CASSTHLWGTGDTGELFF
many,TRBJ2-2,TRBV29-1,CSGLTGKAGELFF
many,TRBJ2-7,TRBV2,CASIRAIKGEQYF
many,TRBJ2-7,TRBV7-9,CASSGRPPYEQYF
many,TRBJ2-1,TRBV6-1,CATSGTANNEQFF